Following are 26 T cell receptor beta chains from one sample sequenced in a study of blood T cell repertoires in COVID-19. Assay: immunoSEQ multiplex PCR; the TCRdb copy retains only in-frame clones and omits some. The sample consists of 150,000 to 200,000 clones, 70% to 90% of them appearing once. The sequencing input was peripheral blood. Receptor source: a man in his fifties or sixties with COVID-19, enrolled during active disease.

The chain is built from TRBV29-1 and TRBJ1-2; 8 nucleotides align to TRBD1. Germline V lookup: CDR1 SQVTM, CDR2 ANQGSEA. The V gene end was trimmed by 5 bases and the J gene end by 7 bases; junction bases not matched to a gene: 6. This CDR3 region has 12 residues. The CDR3 DNA is TGCAGCGTTCGGACAGGGCTAACTGGCTACACCTTC. Its protein is CSVRTGLTGYTF.

In this sample, this clone turned up once. The chain is built from TRBV28 and TRBJ1-2; a weak D match, TRBD1 (6 bases). The CDR3 runs to 15 residues. Trimming removed 6 bases at V and 5 bases at J, with 19 bases between. In germline, CDR1 is MDHEN, CDR2 SYDVKM. DNA of the CDR3: TGTGCCAGCAGACTAGGGGCAGGGGTGGGTTATGGCTACACCTTC. It translates to CASRLGAGVGYGYTF.

Here the CDR3 reads CASMTGVHTEAFF. CDR3 in DNA: TGTGCCAGCATGACAGGGGTCCACACTGAAGCTTTCTTT. The chain has TRBV27 and TRBJ1-1, with TRBD1 matching over 8 bases. V gave up 7 bases and J gave up 3 bases; unmatched junction bases: 4. CDR1 and CDR2 from the germline V gene are MNHEY and SMNVEV (reference sequence). CDR3 size: 13 residues.

The rearrangement uses TRBV3-1 (or the pseudogene TRBV3-2) and TRBJ1-6, with no clear D. Per germline, CDR1 LGHDT and CDR2 YNNKEL (reference sequence). Trimming pared 1 base from V and 9 bases from J, leaving 10 bases between. The CDR3 has 14 amino acids. This CDR3 reads CASSQAVGGSPLHF. The CDR3, as DNA: TGTGCCAGCAGCCAAGCTGTTGGAGGTTCACCCCTCCACTTT.

This clone was found once. V is TRBV6-5 and J is TRBJ1-2; 11 nucleotides match TRBD1. Germline V gene data show CDR1 as MNHEY and CDR2 as SVGAGI. The CDR3 has 13 amino acids. J lost 4 bases, V lost 10 bases, and 5 bases had no gene match. The CDR3 DNA follows: TGTGCCACGCGGACAGGGGGCAGCTATGGCTACACCTTC. Amino acids: CATRTGGSYGYTF.

This clone was observed once. This chain joins TRBV27 and TRBJ1-3, with D maybe TRBD1 (5 bases). Germline-derived CDR1 and CDR2 are MNHEY and SMNVEV (reference sequence). Trimming removed 3 bases at V and 1 base at J, with 7 bases between. This CDR3 is built from 14 residues. The CDR3 nucleotides are TGTGCCAGCAGTTTCACAGGTTCTGGAAACACCATATATTTT. It yields the protein CASSFTGSGNTIYF.

As concerns this clone: Other DNA sequences in this specimen translate into the identical CDR3. The J gene is TRBJ1-4, the V gene TRBV7-9, with D unresolved. This CDR3 has 13 amino acids. V dropped 2 bases and J dropped 3 bases, with 4 bases sitting between them. CDR1 SEHNR and CDR2 FQNEAQ come from the germline V gene (reference sequence). DNA of the CDR3: TGTGCCAGCAGCTTACGAGCTAATGAAAAACTGTTTTTT. It encodes CASSLRANEKLFF.

This clone was detected only a few times. The rearrangement joins TRBV11-2 to TRBJ2-3; 10 nucleotides agree with TRBD2. The CDR3 has 14 amino acids. V was pared by 5 bases and J by 5 bases, with 4 bases of the junction left unmatched. The V gene's germline CDR1 is SGHAT and CDR2 FQNNGV. CDR3 DNA sequence: TGTGCCAGCAGCCCCTGGACTAGCGGAGATACGCAGTATTTT. It yields the protein CASSPWTSGDTQYF.

This rearrangement joins TRBV6-2 or TRBV6-3 to TRBJ1-5, with unresolved D. The length of the CDR3 is 11 residues. Germline V CDR1 and CDR2: MNHEY, SVGEGT. With 5 bases removed from V and 8 bases from J, the gap between germline ends came to 7 bases. CDR3 sequence: CASSTGEPQHF. The CDR3 DNA sequence: TGTGCCAGCAGTACCGGGGAGCCCCAGCATTTT.

The DNA for the CDR3 is TGTGCCAGCAGTTTTAGGGCAGGAGGAGAAGCTTTCTTT. Protein product: CASSFRAGGEAFF. The V gene is TRBV27, the J gene TRBJ1-1, with D unresolved. There are 13 residues in the CDR3. V lost 3 bases and J 8 bases, leaving 13 bases between the germline ends. Germline CDR1 reads MNHEY; CDR2 reads SMNVEV (reference sequence).

The chain links TRBV3-1 (or the pseudogene TRBV3-2) to TRBJ1-2; 9 bases fit TRBD1. This CDR3 contains 13 residues. J gave up 8 bases and V 6 bases, and 7 bases lay outside the gene matches. Germline V CDR1 and CDR2: LGHDT, YNNKEL (reference sequence). The CDR3 DNA sequence: TGTGCCAGCAGTTCCGGGACAGGGAAGGGCTACACCTTC. As protein: CASSSGTGKGYTF.

The chain has TRBV9 and TRBJ2-1, with TRBD2 matching over 7 bases. Germline-derived CDR1 and CDR2 are SGDLS and YYNGEE. V was clipped by 0 bases and J by 4 bases; unmatched bases: 7. This CDR3 has 16 amino acids. The CDR3 protein is CASSVAPRGGYNEQFF. In DNA, the CDR3 is TGTGCCAGCAGCGTAGCCCCCCGGGGAGGGTACAATGAGCAGTTCTTC.

This sequence joins TRBV5-6 and TRBJ1-5; D is perhaps TRBD1 (6 bases). V dropped 3 bases and J dropped 6 bases, with 10 bases sitting between them. Germline V lookup: CDR1 SGHDT, CDR2 YYEEEE. CDR3 length equals 13 residues. CDR3 protein: CASSSGERQPQHF. The CDR3 DNA is TGTGCCAGCAGCTCAGGGGAGCGTCAGCCCCAGCATTTT. Based on the CDR3 plus reference TRBV5-6 and TRBJ1-5, the full variable domain is DAGVTQSPTHLIKTRGQQVTLRCSPKSGHDTVSWYQQALGQGPQFIFQYYEEEERQRGNFPDRFSGHQFPNYSSELNVNALLLGDSALYLCASSSGERQPQHFGDGTRLSIL.

The CDR3 protein is CAISTSDRLNTEAFF. The CDR3 DNA follows: TGTGCCATCTCCACCTCCGACAGGTTGAACACTGAAGCTTTCTTT. V is TRBV10-3 and J is TRBJ1-1; a possible D gene is TRBD1 (6 bases). V was trimmed by 8 bases and J by 0 bases, leaving 16 bases between them. From germline, CDR1 is ENHRY and CDR2 SYGVKD. The CDR3 extends over 15 amino acids.

The chain couples TRBV29-1 to TRBJ1-1; 8 bases line up with TRBD1. The CDR3 length is 12 residues. Germline trimming cut 6 bases from V and 5 bases from J; bases unmatched to any gene: 5. Germline V gene data show CDR1 as SQVTM and CDR2 as ANQGSEA. The CDR3 DNA is TGCAGCGTCCACAGACAGGGGACTGAAGCTTTCTTT. This codes for CSVHRQGTEAFF.

The V and J genes are TRBV6-1 and TRBJ1-1, with 7 bases that match TRBD1. Trimming took 5 bases from V and 8 from J; bases not matched to a gene: 5. CDR1 is MNHNS, CDR2 SASEGT, per germline. This CDR3 spans 12 amino acids. The CDR3 DNA sequence: TGTGCCAGCAGTTTGCCGGGACAGGAAGCTTTCTTT. Residues: CASSLPGQEAFF.

The CDR3 DNA sequence: TGTGCCAGTAAGGAGGACTTAAACCCTGAGCAGTTCTTC. This gives the protein CASKEDLNPEQFF. The rearrangement uses TRBV19 and TRBJ2-1; possible D gene TRBD2, 5 bases. Germline lookup yields CDR1 LNHDA and CDR2 SQIVND (reference sequence). Deletions cut 7 bases from V and 9 bases from J, with 16 bases between. The CDR3 contains 13 residues.

V gene TRBV6-1 combines with J gene TRBJ2-7; 7 nucleotides agree with TRBD1. Germline V lookup: CDR1 MNHNS, CDR2 SASEGT. The CDR3 has 15 amino acids. V gave up 1 base and J gave up 4 bases; unmatched junction bases: 7. The CDR3 coding sequence is TGTGCCAGCAGTGAAGGGGCCGACAGGGTGTACGAGCAGTACTTC. This encodes CASSEGADRVYEQYF.

V usage is TRBV6-2 or TRBV6-3 and J usage is TRBJ2-1; 7 nucleotides line up with TRBD1. The length of the CDR3 is 16 residues. Germline V gene data show CDR1 as MNHEY and CDR2 as SVGEGT. With 3 bases clipped from V and 5 bases from J, the junction kept 10 bases outside the gene matches. CDR3 in amino acids: CASSYNAGGFDNEQFF. The CDR3 coding sequence is TGTGCCAGCAGTTATAATGCAGGGGGTTTCGACAATGAGCAGTTCTTC.

This chain uses TRBV18 with TRBJ1-1; D not certain. Trimming left V 3 bases short and J 1 base short, with 9 bases between. The germline V gene encodes CDR1 KGHSH and CDR2 LQKENI. This CDR3 contains 14 residues. CDR3 coding DNA: TGTGCCAGCTCACCTGAGATCCCGAACACTGAAGCTTTCTTT. It is translated as CASSPEIPNTEAFF.

This rearrangement joins TRBV9 to TRBJ2-1; 8 bases fit TRBD2. The CDR3 extends over 15 amino acids. The V segment lost 0 bases and the J segment 3 bases; nucleotides outside the gene matches: 2. The germline gives CDR1 SGDLS, CDR2 YYNGEE. CDR3 sequence reads: CASSVELADYNEQFF. CDR3 DNA: TGTGCCAGCAGCGTAGAACTAGCGGACTACAATGAGCAGTTCTTC. The whole variable domain, remainder taken from reference TRBV9 and TRBJ2-1, is DSGVTQTPKHLITATGQRVTLRCSPRSGDLSVYWYQQSLDQGLQFLIQYYNGEERAKGNILERFSAQQFPDLHSELNLSSLELGDSALYFCASSVELADYNEQFFGPGTRLTVL.

A few counts support this clone. The sample holds other DNA sequences that translate to the same CDR3. The rearrangement uses TRBV30 and TRBJ1-6; 8 bases align to TRBD1. The CDR3 covers 13 residues. Germline V gene lookup returns CDR1 GTSNPN and CDR2 SVGIG (reference sequence). V trimming: 5 bases; J trimming: 10 bases; junction bases outside the gene matches: 7. CDR3 nucleotide sequence: TGTGCCTGGCGCGGACAGGGACGGTCACCCCTCCACTTT. This translates into CAWRGQGRSPLHF.

The chain carries TRBV5-1 and TRBJ1-3; the D is unclear. V was shortened by 0 bases and J by 3 bases, with 7 bases between the two germline ends. Germline V gene lookup returns CDR1 SGHRS and CDR2 YFSETQ. This CDR3 is built from 14 residues. For the CDR3, the DNA is TGCGCCAGCAGCTTGGGGCAGGTTGGAAACACCATATATTTT. As protein: CASSLGQVGNTIYF.

The chain links TRBV27 to TRBJ2-1; TRBD2 agrees at 9 bases. This CDR3 is built from 16 residues. V trimming: 6 bases; J trimming: 6 bases; junction bases outside the gene matches: 12. Germline CDR1 MNHEY, CDR2 SMNVEV (reference sequence). CDR3 region: CASSHSGSGFFNEQFF. CDR3 coding DNA: TGTGCCAGCAGCCATAGCGGGAGCGGATTTTTCAATGAGCAGTTCTTC.

This clone was observed a few times. The chain uses TRBV3-1 (or the pseudogene TRBV3-2) and TRBJ1-1; D gene unclear. Germline V gives CDR1 LGHDT, CDR2 YNNKEL (reference sequence). This CDR3 region has 15 residues. V was cut by 5 bases and J by 4 bases, with 17 bases left in between. CDR3 residues: CASSFRGRAGTEAFF. In DNA form, the CDR3 reads TGTGCCAGCAGCTTCCGAGGAAGGGCGGGCACTGAAGCTTTCTTT.

The V and J genes are TRBV15 and TRBJ1-2; 10 bases map to TRBD1. The CDR3 is 14 residues long. With 6 bases clipped from V and 7 bases from J, the junction kept 8 bases outside the gene matches. CDR1 and CDR2 (germline): LNHNV, YYDKDF (reference sequence). CDR3 nucleotide sequence: TGTGCCACCAGTCGGGACAGGGGCCTTATTGGCTACACCTTC. Its protein is CATSRDRGLIGYTF.